A single sample is the source of the 13 T cell receptor beta chains below, sequenced in a study of T cell changes during pregnancy in multiple sclerosis. Profiled with immunoSEQ multiplex PCR; TCRdb holds only in-frame clones, not every one. Seen here are more than 35,000 clones, 88% observed once, and the top ten hold about 6%. The sequences come from CD8+ T cells from peripheral blood mononuclear cells, collected after pregnancy. These receptors were taken from a female donor in good health, enrolled as a control in a pregnancy study.

The V call is TRBV29-1, the J call TRBJ2-2, with D unclear. From germline, CDR1 is SQVTM and CDR2 ANQGSEA. Trimming removed 3 bases at V and 6 bases at J, with 11 bases between. The CDR3 runs 13 residues. The CDR3 DNA follows: TGCAGCGTTGAGAAAAGAGCACCCGGGGAGCTGTTTTTT. Amino acid sequence: CSVEKRAPGELFF.

This sequence joins TRBV6-1 and TRBJ2-1, with D uncertain. CDR3 size: 11 residues. V lost 5 bases and J 9 bases, leaving 8 bases between the germline ends. Germline loops: CDR1 MNHNS, CDR2 SASEGT. For the CDR3, the DNA is TGTGCCAGCAGTCTCCTCCCTGAGCAGTTCTTC. Translation gives CASSLLPEQFF.

V and J are TRBV27 and TRBJ2-7, with a possible D match to TRBD1 (6 bases). The CDR3 contains 16 residues. V was cut by 5 bases and J by 2 bases, with 19 bases left in between. Germline CDR1 and CDR2: MNHEY and SMNVEV (reference sequence). As DNA, the CDR3 is TGTGCCAGCAGTATAAGACAAGGGGGAATGACCTACGAGCAGTACTTC. It translates to CASSIRQGGMTYEQYF.

In this sample, this clone turned up once. The rearrangement joins TRBV4-3 to TRBJ1-2; no definite D call. V was pared by 0 bases and J by 4 bases, with 6 bases between. The germline V gene has CDR1 LGHNA and CDR2 YSLEER. This CDR3 contains 13 residues. The CDR3 region has the DNA TGCGCCAGCAGCCAAGATCCAGGCTATGGCTACACCTTC. Residues: CASSQDPGYGYTF.

The rearrangement links TRBV10-3 to TRBJ2-1; 13 bases map to TRBD2. CDR3 size: 18 residues. J was trimmed by 5 bases and V by 0 bases; bases with no gene match: 7. CDR1 is ENHRY, CDR2 SYGVKD, per germline. Here the CDR3 DNA reads TGTGCCATCAGTGAGTCTACTAGCGGGGGGGCCTTCGACAATGAGCAGTTCTTC. Amino acids: CAISESTSGGAFDNEQFF.

This chain's CDR3 is CASSPDRDGEKLFF. The CDR3 DNA follows: TGCGCCAGCAGCCCGGACAGGGATGGTGAAAAACTGTTTTTT. The chain carries TRBV4-1 and TRBJ1-4; TRBD1 matches 8 bases. This CDR3 is built from 14 residues. CDR1 and CDR2 (germline): MGHRA, YSYEKL. J was trimmed by 7 bases and V by 4 bases; bases with no gene match: 5.

In its sample, this clone was seen a few times. The chain has TRBV7-3 and TRBJ2-7; no firm D call. The CDR3 sequence is 14 residues long. From germline, CDR1 is SGHTA and CDR2 FQGTGA. The V end was cut by 7 bases, the J end by 2 bases, with 15 bases between. CDR3 DNA sequence: TGTGCCAGCACCCCTGTCCTACCCACCTACGAGCAGTACTTC. Its protein product is CASTPVLPTYEQYF.

The chain links TRBV28 to TRBJ2-5; D possibly corresponds to TRBD1 (6 bases). Germline CDR1 reads MDHEN; CDR2 reads SYDVKM. The CDR3 runs 15 residues. Trimming shortened V by 4 bases and J by 1 base, and 13 bases separated the two germline ends. The CDR3 region has the DNA TGTGCCAGCAGTTGGGTGATGGGGGCCCAAGAGACCCAGTACTTC. Amino acid sequence: CASSWVMGAQETQYF.

CDR3 in amino acids: CAISVPGQEETQYF. CDR3 DNA sequence: TGTGCCATCTCAGTGCCGGGACAAGAAGAGACCCAGTACTTC. The chain couples TRBV10-3 to TRBJ2-5; tentative D call: TRBD1 (6 bases). V dropped 8 bases and J dropped 3 bases, with 16 bases sitting between them. The V gene's germline CDR1 is ENHRY and CDR2 SYGVKD. The CDR3 is made up of 14 amino acids.

The chain recombines TRBV7-6 with TRBJ1-5; D might be TRBD1 (5 bases). Trimming removed 4 bases at V and 6 bases at J, with 13 bases between. In germline, CDR1 is SGHVS, CDR2 FNYEAQ. The CDR3 length is 14 residues. CDR3 sequence: CASSSPGNGQPQHF. The DNA for the CDR3 is TGTGCCAGCAGCTCCCCAGGGAATGGTCAGCCCCAGCATTTT. Complete variable domain (other parts from reference TRBV7-6 and TRBJ1-5): GAGVSQSPRYKVTKRGQDVALRCDPISGHVSLYWYRQALGQGPEFLTYFNYEAQQDKSGLPNDRFSAERPEGSISTLTIQRTEQRDSAMYRCASSSPGNGQPQHFGDGTRLSIL.

The chain joins TRBV11-2 to TRBJ1-4, with 7 bases identical to TRBD1. Unmatched junction bases numbered 7, after V lost 1 base and J lost 8 bases. The CDR3 totals 15 residues. Germline V lookup: CDR1 SGHAT, CDR2 FQNNGV. The CDR3 protein is CASSLGGGAGEKLFF. The CDR3 DNA follows: TGTGCCAGCAGCTTAGGAGGGGGCGCGGGGGAAAAACTGTTTTTT.

This chain uses TRBV4-3 with TRBJ1-1, with 9 bases lining up with TRBD1. CDR1 LGHNA and CDR2 YSLEER come from the germline V gene. This CDR3 has 15 residues. V was pared by 4 bases and J by 1 base, with 4 bases of the junction left unmatched. CDR3 DNA: TGCGCCAGCAGCCTGGGACAGGGCGCGAACACTGAAGCTTTCTTT. As protein: CASSLGQGANTEAFF.

This clone has only one observation. This sequence joins TRBV4-1 and TRBJ2-3; D call uncertain. This CDR3 is built from 11 residues. In germline, CDR1 is MGHRA, CDR2 YSYEKL. V lost 7 bases and J lost 0, with 2 bases in between. For the CDR3, the DNA is TGCGCCAGCACGAGCACAGATACGCAGTATTTT. As protein: CASTSTDTQYF.